The present entry profiles one TCR beta chain with its context. Germline V gene sequence: CDR1 SNHLY, CDR2 FYNNEI. This CDR3 comprises 16 residues. With V trimmed by 0 bases and J by 3 bases, 6 bases remained unmatched. The time point was: pretreatment peripheral blood. Repertoires were generated with immunoSEQ multiplex PCR, while TCRdb's copy carries only in-frame clones and drops some. The sample consists of tens of thousands of clones, 70% to 90% of them appearing once. The data were obtained in a study of PD-L1 blockade in urothelial cancer. Whole-study context: Samples came from 3 weeks, at the second dose, and 6 weeks into treatment.

The material was PBMCs, obtained around atezolizumab (anti-PD-L1) treatment. V and J are TRBV2 and TRBJ2-3; 7 bases line up with TRBD1. This TCR was sampled from a donor aged 40 or older with urothelial cancer. CDR3 in amino acids: CASSEAWTGETDTQYF. For the CDR3, the DNA is TGTGCCAGCAGTGAAGCGTGGACAGGCGAGACAGATACGCAGTATTTT.